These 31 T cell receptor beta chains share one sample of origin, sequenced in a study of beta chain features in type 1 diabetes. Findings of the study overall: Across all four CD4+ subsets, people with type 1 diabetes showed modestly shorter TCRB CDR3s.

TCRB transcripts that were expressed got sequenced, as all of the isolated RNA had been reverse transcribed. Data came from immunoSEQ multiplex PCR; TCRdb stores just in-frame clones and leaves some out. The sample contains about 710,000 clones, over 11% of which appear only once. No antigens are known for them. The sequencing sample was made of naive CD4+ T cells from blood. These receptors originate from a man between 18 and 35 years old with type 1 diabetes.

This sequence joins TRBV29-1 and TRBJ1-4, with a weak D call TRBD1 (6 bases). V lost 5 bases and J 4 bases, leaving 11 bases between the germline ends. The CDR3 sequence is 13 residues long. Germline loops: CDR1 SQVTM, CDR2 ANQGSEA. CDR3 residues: CSVRTEYNEKLFF. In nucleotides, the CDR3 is TGCAGCGTTAGGACAGAGTATAATGAAAAACTGTTTTTT.

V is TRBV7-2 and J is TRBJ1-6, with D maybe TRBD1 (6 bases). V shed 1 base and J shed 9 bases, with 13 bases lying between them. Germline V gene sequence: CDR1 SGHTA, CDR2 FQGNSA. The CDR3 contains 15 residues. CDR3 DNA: TGTGCCAGCAGCTTAGTAGGGGGTTCGACTTCACCCCTCCACTTT. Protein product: CASSLVGGSTSPLHF.

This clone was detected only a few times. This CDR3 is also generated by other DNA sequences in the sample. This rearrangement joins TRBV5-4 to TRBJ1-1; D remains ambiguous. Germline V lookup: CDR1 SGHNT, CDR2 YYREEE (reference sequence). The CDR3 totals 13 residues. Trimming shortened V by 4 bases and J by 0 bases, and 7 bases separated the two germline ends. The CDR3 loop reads CASSLTMNTEAFF. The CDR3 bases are TGTGCCAGCAGCCTAACTATGAACACTGAAGCTTTCTTT.

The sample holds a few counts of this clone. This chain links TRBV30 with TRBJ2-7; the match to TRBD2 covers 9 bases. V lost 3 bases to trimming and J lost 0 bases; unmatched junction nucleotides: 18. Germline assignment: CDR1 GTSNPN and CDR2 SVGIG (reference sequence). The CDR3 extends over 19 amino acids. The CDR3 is CAWSPRWGSGGRSSYEQYF. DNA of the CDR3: TGTGCCTGGAGCCCCCGTTGGGGTAGCGGGGGCCGAAGCTCCTACGAGCAGTACTTC.

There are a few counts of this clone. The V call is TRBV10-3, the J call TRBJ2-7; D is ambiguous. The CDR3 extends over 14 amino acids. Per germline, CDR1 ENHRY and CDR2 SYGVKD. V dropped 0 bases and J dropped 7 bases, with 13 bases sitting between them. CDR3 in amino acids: CAISESALPPEQYF. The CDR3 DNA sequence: TGTGCCATCAGTGAGTCGGCACTACCCCCAGAGCAGTACTTC.

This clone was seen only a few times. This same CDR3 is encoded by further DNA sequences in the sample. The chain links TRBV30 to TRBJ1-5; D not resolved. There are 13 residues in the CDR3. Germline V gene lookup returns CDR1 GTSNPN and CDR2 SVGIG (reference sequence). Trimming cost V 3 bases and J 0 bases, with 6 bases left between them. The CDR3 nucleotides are TGTGCCTGGAGCGGAAATAGCAATCAGCCCCAGCATTTT. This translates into CAWSGNSNQPQHF.

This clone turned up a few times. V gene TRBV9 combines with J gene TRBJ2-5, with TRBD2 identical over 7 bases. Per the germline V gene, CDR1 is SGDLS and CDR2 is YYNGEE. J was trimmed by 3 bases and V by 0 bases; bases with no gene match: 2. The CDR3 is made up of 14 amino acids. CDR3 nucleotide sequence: TGTGCCAGCAGCGTAGTTGCGGGGGAAGAGACCCAGTACTTC. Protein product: CASSVVAGEETQYF.

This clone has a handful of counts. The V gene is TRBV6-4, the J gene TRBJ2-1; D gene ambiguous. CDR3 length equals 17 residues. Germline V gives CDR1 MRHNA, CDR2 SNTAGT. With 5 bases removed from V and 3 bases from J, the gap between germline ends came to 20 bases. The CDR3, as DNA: TGTGCCAGCAGTTCCCAGGTGGGGTTCCCCGGCTACAATGAGCAGTTCTTC. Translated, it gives CASSSQVGFPGYNEQFF.

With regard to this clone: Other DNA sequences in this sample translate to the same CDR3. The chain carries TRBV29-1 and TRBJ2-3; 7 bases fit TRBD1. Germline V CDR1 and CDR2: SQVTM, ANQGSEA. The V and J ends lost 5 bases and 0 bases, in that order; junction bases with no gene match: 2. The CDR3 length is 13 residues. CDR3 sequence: CSVPGQSTDTQYF. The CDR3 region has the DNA TGCAGCGTTCCGGGACAGAGCACAGATACGCAGTATTTT.

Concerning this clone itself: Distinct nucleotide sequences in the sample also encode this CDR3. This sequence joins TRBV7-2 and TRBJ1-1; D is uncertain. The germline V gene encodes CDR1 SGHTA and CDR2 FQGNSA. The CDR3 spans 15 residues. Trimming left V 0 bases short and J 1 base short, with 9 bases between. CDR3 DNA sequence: TGTGCCAGCAGCTTAGCCACGGGAAGGAACACTGAAGCTTTCTTT. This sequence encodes CASSLATGRNTEAFF.

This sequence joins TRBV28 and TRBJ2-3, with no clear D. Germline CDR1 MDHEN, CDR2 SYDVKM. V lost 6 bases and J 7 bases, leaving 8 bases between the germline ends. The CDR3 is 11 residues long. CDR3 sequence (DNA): TGTGCCAGCAGGTCCATAAATACGCAGTATTTT. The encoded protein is CASRSINTQYF.

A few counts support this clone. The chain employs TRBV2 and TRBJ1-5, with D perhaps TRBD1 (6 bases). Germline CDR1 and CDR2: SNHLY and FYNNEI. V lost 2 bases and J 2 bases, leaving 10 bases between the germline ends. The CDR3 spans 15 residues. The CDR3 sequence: CASSETGGGNQPQHF. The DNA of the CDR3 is TGTGCCAGCAGTGAAACGGGGGGCGGCAATCAGCCCCAGCATTTT. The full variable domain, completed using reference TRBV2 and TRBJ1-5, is EPEVTQTPSHQVTQMGQEVILRCVPISNHLYFYWYRQILGQKVEFLVSFYNNEISEKSEIFDDQFSVERPDGSNFTLKIRSTKLEDSAMYFCASSETGGGNQPQHFGDGTRLSIL.

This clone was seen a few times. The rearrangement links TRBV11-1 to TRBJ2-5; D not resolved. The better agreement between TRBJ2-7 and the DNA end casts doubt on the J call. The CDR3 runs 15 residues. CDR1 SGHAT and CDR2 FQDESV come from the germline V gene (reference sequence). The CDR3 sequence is CASSLAAPSYYEQYF. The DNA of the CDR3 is TGTGCCAGCAGCTTAGCGGCACCAAGTTACTACGAGCAGTACTTC.

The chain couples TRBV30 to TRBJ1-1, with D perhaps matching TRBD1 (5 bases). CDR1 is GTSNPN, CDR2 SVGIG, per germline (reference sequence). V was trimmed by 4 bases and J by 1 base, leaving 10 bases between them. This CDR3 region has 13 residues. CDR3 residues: CAWNYQGNTEAFF. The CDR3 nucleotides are TGTGCCTGGAATTATCAGGGGAACACTGAAGCTTTCTTT.

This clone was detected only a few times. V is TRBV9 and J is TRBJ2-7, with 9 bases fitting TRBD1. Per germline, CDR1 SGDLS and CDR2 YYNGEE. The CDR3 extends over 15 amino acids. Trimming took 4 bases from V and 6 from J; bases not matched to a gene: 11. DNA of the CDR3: TGTGCCAGCAGCCAGAGTGGACAGGGGTGGACCGAGCAGTACTTC. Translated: CASSQSGQGWTEQYF.

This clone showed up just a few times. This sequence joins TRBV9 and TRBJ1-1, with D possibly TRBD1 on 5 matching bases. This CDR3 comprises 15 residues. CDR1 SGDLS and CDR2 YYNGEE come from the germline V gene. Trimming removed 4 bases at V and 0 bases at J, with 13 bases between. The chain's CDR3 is CASSTHPGLNTEAFF. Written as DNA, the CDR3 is TGTGCCAGCAGCACCCACCCAGGGCTGAACACTGAAGCTTTCTTT.

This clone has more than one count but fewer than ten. CDR3 coding DNA: TGTGCCAGCAGCGTAGAGGGGGACAGGGGATATTATGGCTACACCTTC. The encoded protein is CASSVEGDRGYYGYTF. The chain combines TRBV9 with TRBJ1-2, with 10 bases aligning to TRBD1. CDR3 length: 16 residues. With V trimmed by 0 bases and J by 5 bases, 7 bases remained unmatched. Per the germline V gene, CDR1 is SGDLS and CDR2 is YYNGEE.

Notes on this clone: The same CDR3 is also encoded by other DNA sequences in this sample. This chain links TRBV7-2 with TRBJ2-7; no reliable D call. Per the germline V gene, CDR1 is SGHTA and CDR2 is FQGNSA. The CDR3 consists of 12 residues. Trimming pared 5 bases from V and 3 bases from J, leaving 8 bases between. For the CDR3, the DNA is TGTGCCAGCAGCAGACAAGGCTACGAGCAGTACTTC. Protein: CASSRQGYEQYF.

The CDR3 nucleotides read TGTGCCTGGCGACAGGGCAGTCGCAATCAGCCCCAGCATTTT. This sequence encodes CAWRQGSRNQPQHF. The genes are TRBV30 and TRBJ1-5; 7 bases are a match to TRBD1. The CDR3 is 14 amino acids. The V gene's germline CDR1 is GTSNPN and CDR2 SVGIG (reference sequence). The junction had 6 bases not matched to a gene; V was cut back by 5 bases and J by 2 bases.

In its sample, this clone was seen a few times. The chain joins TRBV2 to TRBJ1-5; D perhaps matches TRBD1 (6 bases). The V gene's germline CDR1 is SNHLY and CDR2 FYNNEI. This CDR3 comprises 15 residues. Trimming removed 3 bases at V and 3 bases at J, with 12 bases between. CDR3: CASSDRGGPNQPQHF. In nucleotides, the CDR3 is TGTGCCAGCAGTGACCGGGGGGGCCCCAATCAGCCCCAGCATTTT.

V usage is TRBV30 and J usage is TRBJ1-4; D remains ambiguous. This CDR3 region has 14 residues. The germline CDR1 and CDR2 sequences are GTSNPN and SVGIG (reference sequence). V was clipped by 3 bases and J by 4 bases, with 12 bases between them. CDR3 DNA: TGTGCCTGGAGGTCGAGTCCGGGTAATGAAAAACTGTTTTTT. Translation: CAWRSSPGNEKLFF. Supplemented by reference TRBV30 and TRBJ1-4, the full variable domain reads SQTIHQWPATLVQPVGSPLSLECTVEGTSNPNLYWYRQAAGRGLQLLFYSVGIGQISSEVPQNLSASRPQDRQFILSSKKLLLSDSGFYLCAWRSSPGNEKLFFGSGTQLSVL.

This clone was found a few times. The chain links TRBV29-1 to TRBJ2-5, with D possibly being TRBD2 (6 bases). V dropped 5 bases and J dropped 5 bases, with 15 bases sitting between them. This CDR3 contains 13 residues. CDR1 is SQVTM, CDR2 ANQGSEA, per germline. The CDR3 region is CSVSFYLAETQYF. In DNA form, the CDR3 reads TGCAGCGTTTCCTTCTACCTAGCGGAGACCCAGTACTTC.

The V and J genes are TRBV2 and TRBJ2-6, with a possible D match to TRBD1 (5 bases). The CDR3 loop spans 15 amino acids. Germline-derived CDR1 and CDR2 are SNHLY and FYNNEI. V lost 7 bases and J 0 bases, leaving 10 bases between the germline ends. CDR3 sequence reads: CASNNRNSGANVLTF. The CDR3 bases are TGTGCCAGCAATAACAGGAACTCTGGGGCCAACGTCCTGACTTTC. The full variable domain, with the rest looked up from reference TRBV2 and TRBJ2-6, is EPEVTQTPSHQVTQMGQEVILRCVPISNHLYFYWYRQILGQKVEFLVSFYNNEISEKSEIFDDQFSVERPDGSNFTLKIRSTKLEDSAMYFCASNNRNSGANVLTFGAGSRLTVL.

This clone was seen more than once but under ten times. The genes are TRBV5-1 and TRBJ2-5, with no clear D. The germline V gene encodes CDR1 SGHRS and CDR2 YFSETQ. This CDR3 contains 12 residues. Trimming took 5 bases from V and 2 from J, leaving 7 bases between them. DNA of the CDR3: TGCGCCAGCAGTGTCCAGCAAGAGACCCAGTACTTC. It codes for CASSVQQETQYF. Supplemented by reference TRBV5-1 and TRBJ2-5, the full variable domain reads KAGVTQTPRYLIKTRGQQVTLSCSPISGHRSVSWYQQTPGQGLQFLFEYFSETQRNKGNFPGRFSGRQFSNSRSEMNVSTLELGDSALYLCASSVQQETQYFGPGTRLLVL.

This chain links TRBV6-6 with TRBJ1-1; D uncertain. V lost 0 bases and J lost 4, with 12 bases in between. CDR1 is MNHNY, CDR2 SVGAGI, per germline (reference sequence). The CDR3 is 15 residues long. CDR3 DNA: TGTGCCAGCAGTTACTCTTCGAGGTTTGGCACTGAAGCTTTCTTT. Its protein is CASSYSSRFGTEAFF.

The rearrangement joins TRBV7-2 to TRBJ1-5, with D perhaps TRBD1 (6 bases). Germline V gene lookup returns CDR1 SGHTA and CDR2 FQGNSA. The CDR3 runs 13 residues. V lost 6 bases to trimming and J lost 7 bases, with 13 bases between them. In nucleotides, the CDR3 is TGTGCCAGCAGACCACAGGGTAACCAGCCCCAGCATTTT. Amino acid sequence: CASRPQGNQPQHF.

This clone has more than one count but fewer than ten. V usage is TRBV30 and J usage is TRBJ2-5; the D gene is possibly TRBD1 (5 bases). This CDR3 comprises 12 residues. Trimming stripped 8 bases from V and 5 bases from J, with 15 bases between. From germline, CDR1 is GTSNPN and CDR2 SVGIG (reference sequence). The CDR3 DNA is TGTGCCGCCAACTGGGGCTGGGAGACCCAGTACTTC. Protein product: CAANWGWETQYF. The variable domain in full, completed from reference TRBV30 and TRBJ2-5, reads SQTIHQWPATLVQPVGSPLSLECTVEGTSNPNLYWYRQAAGRGLQLLFYSVGIGQISSEVPQNLSASRPQDRQFILSSKKLLLSDSGFYLCAANWGWETQYFGPGTRLLVL.

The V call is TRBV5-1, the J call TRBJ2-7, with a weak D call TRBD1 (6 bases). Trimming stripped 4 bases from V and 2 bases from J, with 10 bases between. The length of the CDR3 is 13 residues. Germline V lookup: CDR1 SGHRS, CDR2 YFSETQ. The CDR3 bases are TGCGCCAGCAGCACGACAGGAACCTACGAGCAGTACTTC. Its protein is CASSTTGTYEQYF. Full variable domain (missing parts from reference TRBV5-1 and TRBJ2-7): KAGVTQTPRYLIKTRGQQVTLSCSPISGHRSVSWYQQTPGQGLQFLFEYFSETQRNKGNFPGRFSGRQFSNSRSEMNVSTLELGDSALYLCASSTTGTYEQYFGPGTRLTVT.

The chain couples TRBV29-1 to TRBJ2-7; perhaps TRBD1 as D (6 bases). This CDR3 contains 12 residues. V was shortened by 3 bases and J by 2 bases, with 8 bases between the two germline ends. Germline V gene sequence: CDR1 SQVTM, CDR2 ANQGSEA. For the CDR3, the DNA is TGCAGCGTTGAGGGGGACACCTACGAGCAGTACTTC. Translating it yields CSVEGDTYEQYF.

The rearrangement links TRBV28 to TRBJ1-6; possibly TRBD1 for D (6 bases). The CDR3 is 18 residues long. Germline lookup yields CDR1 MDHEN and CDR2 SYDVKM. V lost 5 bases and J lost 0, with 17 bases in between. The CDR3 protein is CASSHAGTPSSYNSPLHF. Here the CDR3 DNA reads TGTGCCAGCAGTCACGCCGGGACACCGAGCTCCTATAATTCACCCCTCCACTTT.

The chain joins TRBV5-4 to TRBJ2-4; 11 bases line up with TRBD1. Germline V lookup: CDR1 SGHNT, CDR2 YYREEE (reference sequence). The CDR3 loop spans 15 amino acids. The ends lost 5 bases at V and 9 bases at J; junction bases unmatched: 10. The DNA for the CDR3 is TGTGCCAGCAGTTTACCGGGACAGGGGGTTACCATTCAGTACTTC. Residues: CASSLPGQGVTIQYF.